These T cell receptor beta chains were read from a single sample in a study of blood T cell repertoires in COVID-19. Measured with immunoSEQ multiplex PCR; TCRdb has only the in-frame clones, and not every one. The data show around 270,000 clones, with roughly 84% seen just once and approximately 1.4% held by the top ten. Sequencing was carried out using peripheral blood. These receptor sequences come from a woman between 40 and 50 years old who had recovered from COVID-19. CDR3s include the opening cysteine and the closing phenylalanine or tryptophan. D genes are given only for firm matches. Where a row states a size, it is once, few, many or the class of an expanded clone; other rows omit it.

v_call: TRBV30; d_call: -; j_call: TRBJ2-3; clone_size: -; cdr3_length: 12; cdr3_nt: TGTGCCTGGAAAGGGGACACAGATACGCAGTATTTT; cdr3_aa: CAWKGDTDTQYF
v_call: TRBV28; d_call: -; j_call: TRBJ1-4; clone_size: -; cdr3_length: 14; cdr3_nt: TGTGCCAGCAGTGTCTTAAGGAGAGGGGAAAAACTGTTTTTT; cdr3_aa: CASSVLRRGEKLFF
v_call: TRBV7-2; d_call: TRBD1; j_call: TRBJ2-3; clone_size: -; cdr3_length: 16; cdr3_nt: TGTGCCAGCAGCTTTCAGGACAGGACTAGCACAGATACGCAGTATTTT; cdr3_aa: CASSFQDRTSTDTQYF
v_call: TRBV2; d_call: TRBD1; j_call: TRBJ2-5; clone_size: -; cdr3_length: 17; cdr3_nt: TGTGCCAGCAAAGGGGGGACAGGGGGACCCCAATGGGAGACCCAGTACTTC; cdr3_aa: CASKGGTGGPQWETQYF
v_call: TRBV7-9; d_call: -; j_call: TRBJ2-5; clone_size: -; cdr3_length: 14; cdr3_nt: TGTGCCAGCAGCTACCGGGACATACAAGAGACCCAGTACTTC; cdr3_aa: CASSYRDIQETQYF
v_call: TRBV4-1; d_call: TRBD2; j_call: TRBJ2-5; clone_size: few; cdr3_length: 16; cdr3_nt: TGCGCCAGCAGCCAAGAGAGCGGGGGCTACCAAGAGACCCAGTACTTC; cdr3_aa: CASSQESGGYQETQYF
v_call: TRBV29-1; d_call: TRBD1; j_call: TRBJ2-1; clone_size: -; cdr3_length: 14; cdr3_nt: TGCAGCGTCGCCCGGGACAGGGGATACAATGAGCAGTTCTTC; cdr3_aa: CSVARDRGYNEQFF
v_call: TRBV5-1; d_call: -; j_call: TRBJ2-5; clone_size: -; cdr3_length: 13; cdr3_nt: TGCGCCAGCAGCTTGGCTAGCGAAGAGACCCAGTACTTC; cdr3_aa: CASSLASEETQYF
v_call: TRBV12-3/TRBV12-4; d_call: TRBD2; j_call: TRBJ2-7; clone_size: -; cdr3_length: 12; cdr3_nt: TGTGCCAGCAGCCCCGGGGGGTTCGAGCAGTACTTC; cdr3_aa: CASSPGGFEQYF
v_call: TRBV2; d_call: -; j_call: TRBJ1-4; clone_size: -; cdr3_length: 13; cdr3_nt: TGTGCCAGCCGACAGGACTTAAATGAAAAACTGTTTTTT; cdr3_aa: CASRQDLNEKLFF
v_call: TRBV5-6; d_call: TRBD1; j_call: TRBJ2-7; clone_size: -; cdr3_length: 14; cdr3_nt: TGTGCCAGCAGCTATGACAGGGTGGGCAACGAGCAGTACTTC; cdr3_aa: CASSYDRVGNEQYF
v_call: TRBV27; d_call: TRBD1; j_call: TRBJ2-3; clone_size: once; cdr3_length: 13; cdr3_nt: TGTGCCAGCCGCGACAGGGTCACAGATACGCAGTATTTT; cdr3_aa: CASRDRVTDTQYF
v_call: TRBV7-3; d_call: -; j_call: TRBJ2-3; clone_size: once; cdr3_length: 13; cdr3_nt: TGTGCCAGCAGTTTCGGGAGCACAGATACGCAGTATTTT; cdr3_aa: CASSFGSTDTQYF
v_call: TRBV2; d_call: -; j_call: TRBJ2-2; clone_size: -; cdr3_length: 14; cdr3_nt: TGTGCCAGCAGTCCTACTGTCACCACCGGGGAGCTGTTTTTT; cdr3_aa: CASSPTVTTGELFF
v_call: TRBV5-1; d_call: -; j_call: TRBJ2-2; clone_size: -; cdr3_length: 16; cdr3_nt: TGCGCCAGCAGCCAGAGAGGACAGATTAACACCGGGGAGCTGTTTTTT; cdr3_aa: CASSQRGQINTGELFF
v_call: TRBV7-6; d_call: -; j_call: TRBJ2-1; clone_size: -; cdr3_length: 15; cdr3_nt: TGTGCCAGCAGCCGCATAGGGGGGGCGGGCAATGAGCAGTTCTTC; cdr3_aa: CASSRIGGAGNEQFF
v_call: TRBV18; d_call: TRBD1; j_call: TRBJ1-6; clone_size: -; cdr3_length: 15; cdr3_nt: TGTGCCAGCTCCCTGGGACAGGGGTCTAATTCACCCCTCCACTTT; cdr3_aa: CASSLGQGSNSPLHF
v_call: TRBV28; d_call: -; j_call: TRBJ1-1; clone_size: -; cdr3_length: 13; cdr3_nt: TGTGCCAGCAGTTTGCAGGGGCTGACCGAAGCTTTCTTT; cdr3_aa: CASSLQGLTEAFF
v_call: TRBV27; d_call: -; j_call: TRBJ1-2; clone_size: -; cdr3_length: 15; cdr3_nt: TGTGCCAGCAGCAAAACAGGGTTTTTGGACTATGGCTACACCTTC; cdr3_aa: CASSKTGFLDYGYTF
v_call: TRBV5-1; d_call: TRBD1; j_call: TRBJ2-2; clone_size: -; cdr3_length: 15; cdr3_nt: TGCGCCAGCAGCAGCAACGGACAGGGGGCCGGGGAGCTGTTTTTT; cdr3_aa: CASSSNGQGAGELFF
v_call: TRBV5-6; d_call: -; j_call: TRBJ1-6; clone_size: -; cdr3_length: 14; cdr3_nt: TGTGCCAGCAAACAGGGTTCCTATAATTCACCCCTCCACTTT; cdr3_aa: CASKQGSYNSPLHF
v_call: TRBV5-1; d_call: TRBD2; j_call: TRBJ2-1; clone_size: -; cdr3_length: 14; cdr3_nt: TGCGCCAGCAGCTTGGCGGGGGGGACCAATGAGCAGTTCTTC; cdr3_aa: CASSLAGGTNEQFF
v_call: TRBV9; d_call: TRBD1; j_call: TRBJ1-6; clone_size: -; cdr3_length: 18; cdr3_nt: TGTGCCAGCAGCGCTCGGCCGGGTGGGGCAGGGGGCTTTTCACCCCTCCACTTT; cdr3_aa: CASSARPGGAGGFSPLHF